This section outlines one T cell receptor beta chain sequence together with its context. Its matching antigen is unknown. This sample was included in a study of CD8 T cells in Susac syndrome. Study details: When blood was drawn, the patients with Susac syndrome were therapy-naive, on corticosteroids, or on intravenous immunoglobulin alone. Study observations and caveats: CD4+ repertoires of Susac syndrome patients lacked detectable clonal expansion.

This CDR3 is 15 amino acids long. CDR1 and CDR2 from the germline V gene are SGHNT and YYREEE (reference sequence). J was trimmed by 4 bases and V by 4 bases; bases with no gene match: 6. TEMRA cells underwent FACS enrichment and CD8+ and CD4+ T cells underwent negative isolation. Random hexamers were used to reverse transcribe the RNA input (about 0.45 to 1 ug). TCR beta CDR3 was amplified by immunoSEQ covering 54 Vbeta and 13 Jbeta. A single record per CDR3 protein comes from TCRdb applying MiXCR to the immunoSEQ multiplex PCR reads. The table has 130,000 to 150,000 distinct CDR3 sequences, approximately 96% seen once; the top ten hold approximately 0.08%.

The chain uses TRBV5-4 and TRBJ1-5; 9 bases are a match to TRBD1. The material sequenced was CD4+ T cells from PBMCs. The receptor was isolated from a human donor with Susac syndrome. Written as DNA, the CDR3 is TGTGCCAGCAGCCCGGACAGGGGAGGGAATCAGCCCCAGCATTTT. Its protein product is CASSPDRGGNQPQHF.